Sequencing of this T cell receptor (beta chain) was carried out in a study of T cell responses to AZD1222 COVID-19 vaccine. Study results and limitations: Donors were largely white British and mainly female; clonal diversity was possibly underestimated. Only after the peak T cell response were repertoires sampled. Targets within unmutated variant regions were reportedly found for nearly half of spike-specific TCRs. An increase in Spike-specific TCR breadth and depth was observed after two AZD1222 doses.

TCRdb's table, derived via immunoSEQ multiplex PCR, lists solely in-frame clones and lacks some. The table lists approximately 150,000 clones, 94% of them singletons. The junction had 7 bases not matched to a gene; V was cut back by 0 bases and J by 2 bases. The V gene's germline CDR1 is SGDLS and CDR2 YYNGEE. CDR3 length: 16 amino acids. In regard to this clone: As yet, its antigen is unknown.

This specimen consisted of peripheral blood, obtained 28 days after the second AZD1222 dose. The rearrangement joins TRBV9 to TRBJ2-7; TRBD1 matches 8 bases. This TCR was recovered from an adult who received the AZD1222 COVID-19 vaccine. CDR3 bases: TGTGCCAGCAGCGTAGTTGGAGGGACAGGACCCTACGAGCAGTACTTC. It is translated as CASSVVGGTGPYEQYF.